This T cell receptor beta chain was sequenced for a study of blood T cells in healthy people across ages. Then a second PCR, running roughly 7 to 11 cycles, was carried out with a sample-barcoded 5' primer and a J-beta primer mix. TCRdb re-derived calls from the 5' RACE reads in MiXCR, one entry per CDR3 protein. The data contain around 700,000 distinct CDR3 sequences, 25% of them singletons. CDR1 is MDHEN and CDR2 is SYDVKM in the germline V gene. This CDR3 spans 13 amino acids. These data were likewise used in another study, on T cells of mothers and their children.

Material: blood. The source is a boy under 18 in good health. The V and J genes are TRBV28 and TRBJ2-1; a weak D match, TRBD2 (5 bases). The J call is doubtful: the DNA matches TRBJ2-5 better. Here the CDR3 reads CATKRGLGGTQYF. The CDR3 DNA sequence: TGTGCCACCAAAAGAGGGCTAGGTGGGACCCAGTACTTC.